This T cell receptor beta chain emerged from a study of blood T cell repertoires in COVID-19. The overall study: The origin of the acute and convalescent COVID-19 samples was the United States, Italy and Spain. PBMCs, B-cell-depleted T cells, or T cells provided the cDNA or gDNA that made up the material.

In the original workflow: Cell counts per sample came from amplifying reference gene primers. Clones were read by immunoSEQ multiplex PCR, and TCRdb kept only the in-frame ones, dropping some. V, J and clone size are those of that table, while D and trimming were read from the DNA. The sample lists about 59,000 clones, 80% occurring once. The sample was peripheral blood. The clonotype comes from a man aged 55 to 70 with acute or convalescent COVID-19.

The CDR3 region has the DNA TGTGCCAGCAGCTCGGGGACAGGGGGTTTCTCACCCCTCCACTTT. Translating gives CASSSGTGGFSPLHF. This sequence joins TRBV5-6 and TRBJ1-6, with 11 bases lining up with TRBD1. V lost 3 bases, J lost 10 bases, and 6 bases stayed unmatched. Germline V gives CDR1 SGHDT, CDR2 YYEEEE. This CDR3 contains 15 residues.